This TCR beta chain was sequenced for a study of blood T cell repertoires in COVID-19. Study information: Italy, Spain and the United States were the sources of the convalescent and acute COVID-19 samples. Sample material is recorded as cDNA or gDNA derived from T cells, B-cell-depleted T cells, or PBMCs.

Methods used by the authors: Amplification from reference gene primers served as the basis for estimated nucleated cell counts. Measured with immunoSEQ multiplex PCR; TCRdb has only the in-frame clones, and not every one. V, J and clone size derive from that table, while D and trimming were established from the DNA sequence. In the table there are a few hundred thousand clones, 86% of which are singletons. The CDR3 totals 14 residues. V lost 2 bases, J lost 11 bases, and 12 bases lay in between. The germline gives CDR1 KGHDR, CDR2 SFDVKD. The chain carries TRBV24-1 and TRBJ1-6; possibly TRBD1 for D (5 bases). The TCR originated in a man in his fifties or sixties with acute or convalescent COVID-19. Sequences were obtained from peripheral blood. CDR3 in amino acids: CATSDSGGWAPLHF. DNA of the CDR3: TGTGCCACCAGTGATTCCGGGGGTTGGGCACCCCTCCACTTT.